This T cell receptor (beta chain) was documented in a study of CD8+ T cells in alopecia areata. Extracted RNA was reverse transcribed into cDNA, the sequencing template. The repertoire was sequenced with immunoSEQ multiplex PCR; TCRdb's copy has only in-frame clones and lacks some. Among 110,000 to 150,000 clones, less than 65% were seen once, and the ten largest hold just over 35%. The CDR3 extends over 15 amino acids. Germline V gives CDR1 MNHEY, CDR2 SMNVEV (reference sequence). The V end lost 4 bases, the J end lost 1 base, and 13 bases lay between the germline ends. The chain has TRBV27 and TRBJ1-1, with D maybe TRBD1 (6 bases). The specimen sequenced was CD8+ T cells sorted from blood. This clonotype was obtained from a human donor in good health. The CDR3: CASSSGAHWNTEAFF. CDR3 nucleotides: TGTGCCAGCAGTTCAGGGGCTCACTGGAACACTGAAGCTTTCTTT.